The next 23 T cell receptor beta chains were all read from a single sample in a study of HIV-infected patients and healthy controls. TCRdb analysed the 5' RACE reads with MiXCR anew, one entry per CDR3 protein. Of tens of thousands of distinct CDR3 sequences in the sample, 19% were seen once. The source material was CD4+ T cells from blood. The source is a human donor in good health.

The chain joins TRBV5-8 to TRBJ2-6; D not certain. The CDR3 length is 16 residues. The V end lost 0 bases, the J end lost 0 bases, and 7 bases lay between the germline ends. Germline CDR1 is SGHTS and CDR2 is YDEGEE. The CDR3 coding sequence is TGTGCCAGCAGCTTGGCAGATTTCTCTGGGGCCAACGTCCTGACTTTC. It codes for CASSLADFSGANVLTF.

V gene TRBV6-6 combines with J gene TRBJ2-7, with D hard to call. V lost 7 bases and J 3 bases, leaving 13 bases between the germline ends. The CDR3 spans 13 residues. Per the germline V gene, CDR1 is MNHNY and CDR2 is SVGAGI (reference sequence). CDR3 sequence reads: CASIPGSGYEQYF. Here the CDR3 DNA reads TGTGCCAGCATCCCGGGCTCCGGCTACGAGCAGTACTTC.

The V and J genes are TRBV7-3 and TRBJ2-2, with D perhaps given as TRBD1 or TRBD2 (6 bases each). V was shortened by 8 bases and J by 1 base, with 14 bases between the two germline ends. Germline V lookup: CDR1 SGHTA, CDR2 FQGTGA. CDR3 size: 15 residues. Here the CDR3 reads CASPKGGQNTGELFF. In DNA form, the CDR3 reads TGTGCCAGCCCGAAGGGGGGACAGAACACCGGGGAGCTGTTTTTT. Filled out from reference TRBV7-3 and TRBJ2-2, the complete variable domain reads GAGVSQTPSNKVTEKGKYVELRCDPISGHTALYWYRQSLGQGPEFLIYFQGTGAADDSGLPNDRFFAVRPEGSVSTLKIQRTERGDSAVYLCASPKGGQNTGELFFGEGSRLTVL.

Here the CDR3 DNA reads TGTGCCAGCACCGTACTCAATGAGCAGTTCTTC. It specifies CASTVLNEQFF. The chain carries TRBV6-6 and TRBJ2-1; D is ambiguous. The CDR3 extends over 11 amino acids. Germline assignment: CDR1 MNHNY and CDR2 SVGAGI (reference sequence). Trimming took 7 bases from V and 6 from J, leaving 7 bases between them.

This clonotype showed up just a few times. CDR3 sequence (DNA): TGTGCTAGTGGCCGAGGGGGAGTGAGCAATCAGCCCCAGCATTTT. Protein product: CASGRGGVSNQPQHF. The chain has TRBV12-5 and TRBJ1-5; D might be TRBD1 (6 bases). V was pared by 6 bases and J by 1 base, with 13 bases between. The CDR3 has 15 residues. CDR1 and CDR2 (germline): LGHNT, FRNRAP.

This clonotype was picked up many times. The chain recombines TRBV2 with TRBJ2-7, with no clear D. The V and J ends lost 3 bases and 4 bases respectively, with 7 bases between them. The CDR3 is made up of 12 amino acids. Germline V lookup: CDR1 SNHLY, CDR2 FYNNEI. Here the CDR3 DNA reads TGTGCCAGCAGTGAGTTGGCTTACGAGCAGTACTTC. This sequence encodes CASSELAYEQYF.

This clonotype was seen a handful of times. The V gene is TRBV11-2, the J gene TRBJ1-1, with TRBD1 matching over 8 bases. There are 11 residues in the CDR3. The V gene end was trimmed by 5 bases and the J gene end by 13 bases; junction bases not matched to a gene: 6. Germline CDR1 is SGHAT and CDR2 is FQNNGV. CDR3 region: CASSRGQVGFF. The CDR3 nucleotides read TGTGCCAGCAGCCGGGGACAGGTTGGTTTCTTT.

As DNA, the CDR3 is TGCAGTGCTAGGGCTAGCGGGGGCGCGGACAATCAGCCCCAGCATTTT. Amino acid sequence: CSARASGGADNQPQHF. The chain has TRBV20-1 and TRBJ1-5, with D perhaps matching TRBD1 (6 bases). The CDR3 length is 16 residues. The germline V and J ends were trimmed by 3 bases and 3 bases, with 18 bases remaining between them. The germline V gene has CDR1 DFQATT and CDR2 SNEGSKA (reference sequence).

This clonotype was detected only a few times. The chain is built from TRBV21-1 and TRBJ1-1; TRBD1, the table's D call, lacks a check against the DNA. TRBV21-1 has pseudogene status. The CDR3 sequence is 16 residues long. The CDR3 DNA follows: TGTGCCAGCAGCAATTACCTAAGGGGGGATAACACTGAAGCTTTCTTT. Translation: CASSNYLRGDNTEAFF.

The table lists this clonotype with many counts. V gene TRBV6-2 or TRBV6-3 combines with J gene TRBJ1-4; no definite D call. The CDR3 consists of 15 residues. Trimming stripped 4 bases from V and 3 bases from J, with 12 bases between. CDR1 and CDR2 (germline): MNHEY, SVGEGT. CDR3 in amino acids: CASSSGGTPNEKLFF. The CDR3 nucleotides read TGTGCCAGCAGTTCCGGAGGAACCCCTAATGAAAAACTGTTTTTT.

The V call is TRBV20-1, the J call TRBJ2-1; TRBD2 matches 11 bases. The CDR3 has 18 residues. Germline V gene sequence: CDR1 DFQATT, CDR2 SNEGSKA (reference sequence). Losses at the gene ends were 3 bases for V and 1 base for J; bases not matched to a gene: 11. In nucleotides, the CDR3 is TGCAGTGCTAGGGTAGGGTTGGGACTAGCGGTTTCCTACAATGAGCAGTTCTTC. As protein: CSARVGLGLAVSYNEQFF.

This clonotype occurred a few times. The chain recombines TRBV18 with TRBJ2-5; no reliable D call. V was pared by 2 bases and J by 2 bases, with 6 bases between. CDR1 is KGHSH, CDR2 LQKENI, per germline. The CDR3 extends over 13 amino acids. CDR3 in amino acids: CASSPNAQETQYF. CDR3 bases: TGTGCCAGCTCACCAAACGCACAAGAGACCCAGTACTTC.

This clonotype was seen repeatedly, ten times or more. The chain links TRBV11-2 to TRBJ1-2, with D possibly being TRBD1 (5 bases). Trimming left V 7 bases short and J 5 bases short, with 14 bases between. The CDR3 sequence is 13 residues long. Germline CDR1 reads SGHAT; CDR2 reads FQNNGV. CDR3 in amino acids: CASKGQGRYGYTF. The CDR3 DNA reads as TGTGCCAGCAAGGGGCAGGGACGATATGGCTACACCTTC.

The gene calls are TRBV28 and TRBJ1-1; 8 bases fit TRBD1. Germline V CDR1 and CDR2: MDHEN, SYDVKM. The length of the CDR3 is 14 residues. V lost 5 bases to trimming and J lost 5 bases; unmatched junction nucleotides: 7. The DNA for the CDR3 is TGTGCCAGCAGTCACGGACAGGGTTGGACTGAAGCTTTCTTT. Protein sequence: CASSHGQGWTEAFF.

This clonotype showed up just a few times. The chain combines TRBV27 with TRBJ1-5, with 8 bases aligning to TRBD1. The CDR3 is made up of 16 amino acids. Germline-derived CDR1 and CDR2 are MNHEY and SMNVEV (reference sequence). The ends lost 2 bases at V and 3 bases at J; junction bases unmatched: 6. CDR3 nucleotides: TGTGCCAGCAGTTTAGGTCCAGGGGGCTACAATCAGCCCCAGCATTTT. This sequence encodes CASSLGPGGYNQPQHF.

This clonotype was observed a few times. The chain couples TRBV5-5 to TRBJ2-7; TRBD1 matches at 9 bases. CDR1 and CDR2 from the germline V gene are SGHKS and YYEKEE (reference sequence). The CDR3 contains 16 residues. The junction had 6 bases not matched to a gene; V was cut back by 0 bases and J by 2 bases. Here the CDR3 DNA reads TGTGCCAGCAGCTTGGCAAGGACAGGGGACGCCTACGAGCAGTACTTC. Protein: CASSLARTGDAYEQYF.

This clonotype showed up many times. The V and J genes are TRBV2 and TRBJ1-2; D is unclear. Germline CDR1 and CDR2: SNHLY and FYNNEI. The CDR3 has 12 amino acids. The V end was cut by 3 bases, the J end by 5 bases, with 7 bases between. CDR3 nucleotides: TGTGCCAGCAGTGATAGAGGGTATGGCTACACCTTC. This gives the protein CASSDRGYGYTF.

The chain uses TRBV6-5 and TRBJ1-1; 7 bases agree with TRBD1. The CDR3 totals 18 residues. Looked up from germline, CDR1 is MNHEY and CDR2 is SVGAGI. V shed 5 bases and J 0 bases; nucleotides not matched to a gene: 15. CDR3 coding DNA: TGTGCCAGCAGTCAAGGACAGGCAGGGGGGTTCATGAACACTGAAGCTTTCTTT. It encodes CASSQGQAGGFMNTEAFF.

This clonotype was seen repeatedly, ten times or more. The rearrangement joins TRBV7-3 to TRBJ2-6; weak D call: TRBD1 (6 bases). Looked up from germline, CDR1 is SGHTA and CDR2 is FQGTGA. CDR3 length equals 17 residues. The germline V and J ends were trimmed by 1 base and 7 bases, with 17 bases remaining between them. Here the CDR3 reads CASSLIVQGSGANVLTF. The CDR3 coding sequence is TGTGCCAGCAGCTTAATCGTTCAGGGGTCCGGCGCCAACGTCCTGACTTTC. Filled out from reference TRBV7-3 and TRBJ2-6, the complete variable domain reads GAGVSQTPSNKVTEKGKYVELRCDPISGHTALYWYRQSLGQGPEFLIYFQGTGAADDSGLPNDRFFAVRPEGSVSTLKIQRTERGDSAVYLCASSLIVQGSGANVLTFGAGSRLTVL.

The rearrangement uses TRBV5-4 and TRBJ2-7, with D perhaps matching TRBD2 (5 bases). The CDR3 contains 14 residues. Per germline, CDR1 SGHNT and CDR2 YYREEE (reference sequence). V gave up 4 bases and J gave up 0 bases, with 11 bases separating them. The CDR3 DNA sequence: TGTGCCAGCAGCCCATCCGGGGACTCCTACGAGCAGTACTTC. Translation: CASSPSGDSYEQYF. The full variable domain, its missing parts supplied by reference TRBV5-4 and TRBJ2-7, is ETGVTQSPTHLIKTRGQQVTLRCSSQSGHNTVSWYQQALGQGPQFIFQYYREEENGRGNFPPRFSGLQFPNYSSELNVNALELDDSALYLCASSPSGDSYEQYFGPGTRLTVT.

As DNA, the CDR3 is TGCAGCGTTAGACAGGGGGACGCTGAAGCTTTCTTT. It yields the protein CSVRQGDAEAFF. The chain has TRBV29-1 and TRBJ1-1; 9 bases are a match to TRBD1. Germline CDR1 and CDR2: SQVTM and ANQGSEA. With 5 bases clipped from V and 6 bases from J, the junction kept 4 bases outside the gene matches. The CDR3 runs 12 residues.

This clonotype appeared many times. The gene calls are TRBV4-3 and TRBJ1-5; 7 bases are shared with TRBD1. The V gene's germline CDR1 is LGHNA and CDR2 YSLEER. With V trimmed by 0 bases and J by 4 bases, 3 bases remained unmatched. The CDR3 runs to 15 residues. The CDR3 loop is CASSQDGTANQPQHF. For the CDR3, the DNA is TGCGCCAGCAGCCAAGATGGGACAGCTAATCAGCCCCAGCATTTT.

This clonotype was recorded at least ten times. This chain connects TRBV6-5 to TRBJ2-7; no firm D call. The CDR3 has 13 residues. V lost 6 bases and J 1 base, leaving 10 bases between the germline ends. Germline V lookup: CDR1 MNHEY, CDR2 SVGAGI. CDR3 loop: CASSSADSYEQYF. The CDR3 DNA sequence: TGTGCCAGCAGCTCAGCTGATTCCTACGAGCAGTACTTC.